Listed below are T cell receptor beta chains from one sample, sequenced in a study of blood T cells in healthy people across ages. TCRdb used MiXCR to reprocess the 5' RACE reads, holding one entry per CDR3 protein. The data show around 780,000 distinct CDR3 sequences, with about a quarter seen just once and about 3% held by the top ten. The same specimen was also included in a second study, on T cells of mothers and their children.

Sequences were obtained from blood. The receptor set was obtained from a boy aged 10-17 years in good health. Each CDR3 is given with its conserved first and last residue.

CASSPTAGMITYEQYF	TRBV5-1
CGQQLDDGTGRTEAFF	TRBV6-8
CASSYSGPPGGEQYF	TRBV6-5
CASSQGAEAGRLAAYQETQYF	TRBV3-1
CASSTHDRDDYEQYF	TRBV19
CASSSYPGRDSPLHF	TRBV7-3
CANSYSYRERANYGYTF	TRBV6-5
CASSSPTGRNTEAFF	TRBV27
CASSPPSSGGVKNIQYF	TRBV18
CASSEWTGSYGYTF	TRBV25-1